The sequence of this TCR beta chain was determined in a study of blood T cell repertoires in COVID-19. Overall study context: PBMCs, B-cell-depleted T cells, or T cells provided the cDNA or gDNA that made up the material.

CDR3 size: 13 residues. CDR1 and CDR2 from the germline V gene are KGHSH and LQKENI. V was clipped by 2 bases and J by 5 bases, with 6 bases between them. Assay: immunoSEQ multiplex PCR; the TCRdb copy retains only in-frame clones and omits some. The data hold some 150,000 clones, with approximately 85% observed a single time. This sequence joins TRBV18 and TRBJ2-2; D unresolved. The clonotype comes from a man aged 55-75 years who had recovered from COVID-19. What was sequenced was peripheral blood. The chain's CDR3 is CASSPSSTGELFF. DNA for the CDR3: TGTGCCAGCTCACCAAGTAGTACCGGGGAGCTGTTTTTT.